These 18 T cell receptor beta chains were all obtained from the same sample, sequenced in a study of blood T cell repertoires in COVID-19. Only in-frame clones appear in the TCRdb table, and some are missing; sequencing was by immunoSEQ multiplex PCR. The data contain 100,000 to 150,000 clones, roughly 79% of them seen just once; the ten biggest clones take up about 2.3%. Specimen: peripheral blood. The receptor source for this set is a man between 65 and 85 years old with acute or convalescent COVID-19.

Here the CDR3 reads CASSLGSGQAYEQYF. DNA for the CDR3: TGTGCCAGCAGCTTAGGATCGGGACAAGCCTACGAGCAGTACTTC. V usage is TRBV7-2 and J usage is TRBJ2-7; possibly TRBD1 for D (6 bases). CDR3 length: 15 residues. Germline assignment: CDR1 SGHTA and CDR2 FQGNSA. Trimming shortened V by 1 base and J by 2 bases, and 12 bases separated the two germline ends. The entire variable domain, with the rest obtained from reference TRBV7-2 and TRBJ2-7, is as follows: GAGVSQSPSNKVTEKGKDVELRCDPISGHTALYWYRQSLGQGLEFLIYFQGNSAPDKSGLPSDRFSAERTGGSVSTLTIQRTQQEDSAVYLCASSLGSGQAYEQYFGPGTRLTVT.

On this clone itself: Additional DNA sequences in this sample encode the identical CDR3. This chain connects TRBV5-1 to TRBJ1-1; D gene ambiguous. V was trimmed by 1 base and J by 2 bases, leaving 9 bases between them. The CDR3 contains 14 residues. CDR1 is SGHRS and CDR2 is YFSETQ in the germline V gene. The CDR3 is CASSLNSANTEAFF. CDR3 bases: TGCGCCAGCAGCTTGAACAGTGCTAACACTGAAGCTTTCTTT.

The genes are TRBV2 and TRBJ2-7, with 7 bases lining up with TRBD2. CDR3 size: 14 residues. Germline V lookup: CDR1 SNHLY, CDR2 FYNNEI. V lost 3 bases to trimming and J lost 4 bases; unmatched junction nucleotides: 6. This CDR3 reads CASSEVRGLYEQYF. CDR3 DNA sequence: TGTGCCAGCAGTGAGGTGCGGGGACTATACGAGCAGTACTTC.

This chain links TRBV7-2 with TRBJ2-3, with TRBD2 matching over 9 bases. Germline V gene sequence: CDR1 SGHTA, CDR2 FQGNSA. V shed 6 bases and J 6 bases; nucleotides not matched to a gene: 10. The CDR3 is 15 amino acids. CDR3 sequence reads: CASSLGLARGDTQYF. The CDR3 DNA reads as TGTGCCAGCAGTCTCGGACTAGCGAGGGGTGATACGCAGTATTTT.

In the case of this clone: Compared with germline, one end of the junction differs, possibly owing to a read error. This rearrangement joins TRBV7-7 to TRBJ2-1; 8 bases match TRBD1. This CDR3 is 13 amino acids long. Germline lookup yields CDR1 SSHAT and CDR2 FNYEAQ (reference sequence). CDR3: CASSLTGANEQFF. The CDR3 nucleotides read TGTGCTAGCAGCTTGACAGGGGCCAATGAGCAGTTCTTC.

This rearrangement joins TRBV5-8 to TRBJ2-5; no clear D gene. From germline, CDR1 is SGHTS and CDR2 YDEGEE. This CDR3 has 14 amino acids. The V gene lost 0 bases and the J gene lost 5 bases, with 11 bases spanning the gap. Here the CDR3 reads CASSLARFRETQYF. The CDR3 coding sequence is TGTGCCAGCAGCTTGGCACGATTCAGGGAGACCCAGTACTTC.

The chain links TRBV19 to TRBJ1-1; D is ambiguous. Trimming shortened V by 5 bases and J by 3 bases, and 10 bases separated the two germline ends. CDR3 length equals 13 residues. Germline V CDR1 and CDR2: LNHDA, SQIVND (reference sequence). In nucleotides, the CDR3 is TGTGCCAGTAGTCTATCACGGGACACTGAAGCTTTCTTT. Its translation: CASSLSRDTEAFF.

This clone occurred a few times. The J gene is TRBJ1-2, the V gene TRBV12-5; possible D gene TRBD1, 5 bases. Germline V lookup: CDR1 LGHNT, CDR2 FRNRAP. This CDR3 has 13 amino acids. With 6 bases removed from V and 2 bases from J, the gap between germline ends came to 10 bases. The CDR3 here is CASGRDSNYGYTF. Written as DNA, the CDR3 is TGTGCTAGTGGCCGTGACAGCAACTATGGCTACACCTTC.

This clone was counted a single time. V gene TRBV18 combines with J gene TRBJ1-3; D ambiguous. In germline, CDR1 is KGHSH, CDR2 LQKENI. Trimming shortened V by 6 bases and J by 8 bases, and 14 bases separated the two germline ends. The CDR3 runs to 13 residues. The CDR3: CASSLKTGDTIYF. The CDR3 DNA sequence: TGTGCCAGCTCTCTCAAAACGGGAGACACCATATATTTT.

The chain couples TRBV28 to TRBJ1-3, with 7 positions matching TRBD1. The length of the CDR3 is 15 residues. Germline values: CDR1 MDHEN, CDR2 SYDVKM. Trimming took 2 bases from V and 3 from J; bases not matched to a gene: 4. The CDR3 nucleotides read TGTGCCAGCAGTTTAGCCGACAGGGTTGGAAACACCATATATTTT. Protein product: CASSLADRVGNTIYF.

Only a few counts were recorded for this clone. The chain carries TRBV27 and TRBJ2-3; no firm D call. CDR1 and CDR2 (germline): MNHEY, SMNVEV (reference sequence). This CDR3 has 16 residues. The V end was cut by 5 bases, the J end by 1 base, with 16 bases between. The CDR3 DNA reads as TGTGCCAGCAGTCCGACCTACCATGAGGGCACAGATACGCAGTATTTT. Translating it yields CASSPTYHEGTDTQYF.

The rearrangement uses TRBV5-6 and TRBJ1-2; TRBD1 might be the D (5 bases). The CDR3 contains 13 residues. Germline V gives CDR1 SGHDT, CDR2 YYEEEE. Trimming removed 5 bases from V and 4 bases from J, with 12 bases in between. CDR3 in amino acids: CASSSDSPYGYTF. The DNA for the CDR3 is TGTGCCAGCAGTAGTGACAGCCCCTATGGCTACACCTTC.

The J gene is TRBJ1-3, the V gene TRBV10-3, with 7 bases lining up with TRBD1. Trimming cost V 11 bases and J 4 bases; bases outside gene matches: 11. CDR1 is ENHRY and CDR2 is SYGVKD in the germline V gene. CDR3 size: 14 residues. CDR3 amino acids: CAHGATGDGNTIYF. The CDR3 DNA is TGTGCCCACGGGGCTACAGGGGACGGAAACACCATATATTTT.

This clone was detected once. The chain employs TRBV6-4 and TRBJ2-3, with D possibly TRBD2 on 5 matching bases. Germline lookup yields CDR1 MRHNA and CDR2 SNTAGT. The CDR3 totals 14 residues. V lost 3 bases, J lost 3 bases, and 10 bases lay in between. CDR3 in amino acids: CASSELPGTDTQYF. The CDR3 nucleotides are TGTGCCAGCAGTGAACTACCGGGGACAGATACGCAGTATTTT.

The J gene is TRBJ1-3, the V gene TRBV5-1; TRBD1 is a possible D gene (5 bases). Germline V CDR1 and CDR2: SGHRS, YFSETQ. The CDR3 has 14 amino acids. Trimming stripped 4 bases from V and 3 bases from J, with 11 bases between. The CDR3: CASSPRAGGNTIYF. Here the CDR3 DNA reads TGCGCCAGCAGCCCCAGGGCAGGTGGAAACACCATATATTTT.

This clone showed up just a few times. The chain combines TRBV7-2 with TRBJ2-5; D perhaps matches TRBD2 (6 bases). V lost 5 bases to trimming and J lost 0 bases, with 13 bases between them. From germline, CDR1 is SGHTA and CDR2 FQGNSA. The CDR3 totals 15 residues. The CDR3 spells CASSRRGAYQETQYF. The CDR3 DNA follows: TGTGCCAGCAGCCGGCGGGGCGCGTACCAAGAGACCCAGTACTTC.

The chain couples TRBV10-3 to TRBJ2-5; D ambiguous. The CDR3 has 12 amino acids. Looked up from germline, CDR1 is ENHRY and CDR2 is SYGVKD. The ends were cut back, 6 bases at V and 0 bases at J, with 5 bases in the middle. The CDR3 is CAISVYQETQYF. For the CDR3, the DNA is TGTGCCATCAGCGTGTACCAAGAGACCCAGTACTTC.

The chain recombines TRBV30 with TRBJ1-2, with D possibly being TRBD1 (6 bases). The CDR3 consists of 14 residues. Germline CDR1 and CDR2: GTSNPN and SVGIG (reference sequence). Trimming stripped 3 bases from V and 0 bases from J, with 11 bases between. The CDR3 DNA follows: TGTGCCTGGAGATTAGGGGGTGCTAACTATGGCTACACCTTC. This gives the protein CAWRLGGANYGYTF.